This TCR beta chain derives from a study of cytomegalovirus exposure and HLA in healthy donors. Findings of the study overall: TCR association rates varied by HLA locus in a later analysis, with DRB1 highest and HLA-C lowest.

It was healthy bone marrow donors who served as donors. Germline V CDR1 and CDR2: SGHAT, FQNNGV. The CDR3 loop spans 14 amino acids. Trimming cost V 5 bases and J 2 bases, with 12 bases left between them. The PCR was carried out with 60 Vbeta primers and 13 Jbeta primers. Data came from immunoSEQ multiplex PCR; TCRdb stores just in-frame clones and leaves some out. The sample holds 75,000 to 100,000 clones, just over 70% seen once. Of note for this clone: Antigen: not known.

Sequencing input: PBMCs. The rearrangement links TRBV11-2 to TRBJ1-1; D is ambiguous. This sequence originates from a man in his 60s in good health and CMV-seronegative. CDR3 bases: TGTGCCAGCAGCATTGACACGCCTAACACTGAAGCTTTCTTT. It specifies CASSIDTPNTEAFF.